This T cell receptor beta chain was recorded in a study of T cell responses to AZD1222 COVID-19 vaccine. This CDR3 spans 13 amino acids. Trimming took off 5 bases at V and 4 bases at J, with 11 bases between the two ends. CDR1 and CDR2 from the germline V gene are KGHSH and LQKENI. Some clones are missing from TCRdb's copy, which holds only in-frame ones; the method was immunoSEQ multiplex PCR. The sample shows about 120,000 clones, more than 85% of them seen only once. The sequencing here drew on peripheral blood, taken 28 days after the second AZD1222 dose. The sequence was obtained from an adult who received the AZD1222 COVID-19 vaccine. The gene calls are TRBV18 and TRBJ2-5, with D possibly being TRBD1 (6 bases). The DNA of the CDR3 is TGTGCCAGCTCATCTACAGGGACAGAGACCCAGTACTTC. Protein product: CASSSTGTETQYF.